This T cell receptor (beta chain) was obtained from a study of T cells in Graves' hyperthyroidism and ophthalmopathy (dated by TCRdb to the late 2010s). At the level of the whole study: Peripheral blood samples were taken at the time of initial diagnosis, prior to any treatment. Once sampling was done, hyperthyroidism patients were given methimazole at a starting dose of 30 mg daily, whereas ophthalmopathy patients were given high-dose intravenous methylprednisolone. The study also compared thyroid tissue and blood T-cell repertoires from about six Graves' hyperthyroidism patients. TCR V-J signatures able to tell the groups apart were searched for in a discovery cohort of 95 to 100 patients, of whom over 40 had Graves' ophthalmopathy and about 55 had stable Graves' hyperthyroidism. The paper reports TCR Vbeta CDR3 sequencing of roughly 140 peripheral blood samples: 43 ophthalmopathy, under 85 hyperthyroidism and approximately 17 progressor patients. For training and testing, the 100 patients in the discovery cohort were randomly divided in a 7:3 ratio. Prospective prediction of ophthalmopathy was tested in an independent validation cohort consisting of 18 hyperthyroidism patients and approximately 16 patients who later progressed to ophthalmopathy. Overall study outcomes, separate from this receptor: In validation, the model predicted progression to ophthalmopathy with just under 71% sensitivity and approximately 78% specificity, a median of around 6.6 months before onset. Sample size was not statistically predetermined, and investigators were not blinded to group allocation. Most expanded thyroid clonotypes (frequency above 0.001) were also found in blood, which suggests that blood repertoires may mirror thyroid immune responses. A model built on a 13 V-J signature distinguished ophthalmopathy from stable hyperthyroidism, reaching over 85% sensitivity and under 84% specificity in cross-validation and 80%/75% in testing.

Graves' hyperthyroidism was defined as stable when no progression to ophthalmopathy occurred over 18 months of follow-up. The hyperthyroidism patients were between 18 and 65 years old and newly diagnosed, with a disease duration of less than 2 months. Any patient with an uncontrolled infection, another autoimmune disease, pregnancy or lactation was excluded. Clinical symptoms, serum thyroxine and TRAb, thyroid ultrasound, and orbital computed tomography formed the basis for the diagnoses. Ficoll-Paque density gradient centrifugation was used to isolate PBMCs from around 10 ml of fresh peripheral blood. Total RNA was extracted with Trizol reagent, and quality was checked on an Agilent 2100 Bioanalyzer. Amplification of TCR beta CDR3 regions was carried out from RNA transcripts. The TCR CDR3 was subjected to a first round of RT-PCR using the HTBI primer set and the Qiagen OneStep RT-PCR kit. A second multiplex PCR round built the libraries, followed by size selection and purification. Libraries were sequenced paired-end with 100 bp reads on an Illumina HiSeq2000. The authors processed their data as follows. SOAPnuke was used to process the raw data, throwing out any read that contained adapters or uncalled bases, had a mean Phred below 15, or lacked an exact constant-primer or identifier match. COPE v1.2.5 was used to merge high-quality paired reads, and clonotypes were defined as unique nucleotide sequences. MiTCR v1.1 was used to align the clonotypes against IMGT TRBV, TRBD and TRBJ reference segments. Analysis was restricted to V-J combinations with a frequency above 0.0001, which covered 98% to 99.2% of repertoires. The TCS score was defined as the ratio of F50 (clonal expansion) to E x V (chaos), calculated using BLOSUM62-based TCRdist between CDR3 peptides within each V-J. Welch's t-statistics and random forest reduced approximately 520 V-J features to roughly 13, which were used in a naive Bayes classifier (R e1071). Starting from the raw public reads, TCRdb applied fastp trimming at Q25, assembled clones with MiXCR and retained in-frame beta chains. Entries that share a CDR3 protein sequence are merged under the most common genes and DNA. The V and J calls shown here were made by TCRdb, not taken from the authors' results. The sample table records hundreds of thousands of distinct CDR3 sequences; about 20% of these occur just once. The top ten clonotypes cover 3% to 4.5% of the sample.

This clonotype was counted at least ten times. It has no known antigen specificity. The record has no base qualities; no much larger clone is one base away. The source is a woman younger than 35 with Graves' hyperthyroidism. The sequencing sample was made of blood.

Here is the DNA: TGTGCCACCAGTGACTGGGACACTGAAGCTTTCTTT. The encoded protein is CATSDWDTEAFF. The chain is made from TRBV24-1 and TRBJ1-1; no confident D gene assignment can be made. The CDR3, cysteine through phenylalanine, is 12 amino acids long. This entry keeps only the CDR3 DNA: 36 bases, framed from base 1. According to the germline V gene, CDR1 reads KGHDR and CDR2 reads SFDVKD. V sheds 4 bases and J sheds 3 bases, leaving 5 bases between their ends.